This T cell receptor (beta chain) was sequenced during a study of blood T cell repertoires in COVID-19. On the study more broadly: Specimens from acute and convalescent COVID-19 originated in the United States, Italy and Spain. Sources were T cells, B-cell-depleted T cells, or PBMCs; the material itself was cDNA or gDNA.

Original processing methods: Amplification of reference gene primers was used by the study to estimate nucleated cell counts. Data came from immunoSEQ multiplex PCR; TCRdb stores just in-frame clones and leaves some out. That table is the source of V, J and clone size, and D and trimming were worked out from the DNA. The data contain approximately 250,000 clones, over 75% of them singletons. Participant-reported clinical history was the basis for cohort assignment. This CDR3 is 15 amino acids long. Germline loops: CDR1 MNHNS, CDR2 SASEGT. The ends were cut back, 0 bases at V and 7 bases at J, with 16 bases in the middle.

Sample: PBMCs or T cells enriched from blood (not recorded which). The chain uses TRBV6-1 and TRBJ2-7, with D uncertain. The TCR comes from a young woman who had recovered from COVID-19. The CDR3 DNA is TGTGCCAGCAGTGAAGCTGGTAGCATCAACTTTGAGCAGTACTTC. This sequence encodes CASSEAGSINFEQYF.